This T cell receptor (beta chain) originates from a study of PD-L1 blockade in urothelial cancer. Overall study: Patients began atezolizumab, 1,200 mg intravenously every 3 weeks, at some point between 2012 and 2014. Blood analysis occurred 3 weeks (second dose) and 6 weeks after treatment start. Typically, measured as a median, blood samples had more than 110,000 T cells.

The protocol was immunoSEQ multiplex PCR, while the TCRdb copy is restricted to in-frame clones and leaves out a portion. This sample has approximately 86,000 clones, with just under 85% found just once. Stated time point: pretreatment peripheral blood. Germline V CDR1 and CDR2: GTSNPN, SVGIG (reference sequence). Trimming took 5 bases from V and 9 from J; bases not matched to a gene: 4. The CDR3 length is 11 residues. This sequence joins TRBV30 and TRBJ1-1, with 9 bases aligning to TRBD1. The sample consisted of PBMCs, taken around atezolizumab (anti-PD-L1) treatment. This TCR was recovered from a man in his forties or fifties with urothelial cancer. The CDR3 coding sequence is TGTGCCTGGGATGGGACAGGGAAAGCTTTCTTT. It is translated as CAWDGTGKAFF. Combining the CDR3 with reference TRBV30 and TRBJ1-1 gives the whole variable domain SQTIHQWPATLVQPVGSPLSLECTVEGTSNPNLYWYRQAAGRGLQLLFYSVGIGQISSEVPQNLSASRPQDRQFILSSKKLLLSDSGFYLCAWDGTGKAFFGQGTRLTVV.